Sequencing of this T cell receptor (beta chain) was carried out in a study of neurological immune-mediated disorders. Study conclusions and caveats: The greatest TCR clonal expansion appeared in HTLV-1-associated myelopathy and the smallest, falling below healthy controls, in multiple sclerosis. No CDR3 amino acid sequences were shared by expanded clones across subjects, suggesting private repertoires in all groups.

Specified time point: longitudinal time-point 2. This clonotype turned up a few times. The antigen is undetermined. Germline assignment: CDR1 DFQATT and CDR2 SNEGSKA (reference sequence). This CDR3 region has 13 residues. V trimming: 4 bases; J trimming: 4 bases; junction bases outside the gene matches: 2. The method for making cDNA was 5'RACE, and it used 10-nucleotide random UMIs. From 15-18 subjects, over 160 million TCR-beta sequences were obtained in each sequencing run. One entry per CDR3 protein results from TCRdb running MiXCR on the 5' RACE reads. The table lists some 87,000 distinct CDR3 sequences, less than 15% of them singletons.

The origin of this receptor is a female donor with HTLV-1-associated myelopathy (HAM/TSP). V gene TRBV20-1 combines with J gene TRBJ2-5; 11 positions agree with TRBD2. Sequenced input: PBMCs. The CDR3 sequence is CSANSGGGETQYF. For the CDR3, the DNA is TGCAGTGCTAATAGCGGGGGGGGAGAGACCCAGTACTTC.